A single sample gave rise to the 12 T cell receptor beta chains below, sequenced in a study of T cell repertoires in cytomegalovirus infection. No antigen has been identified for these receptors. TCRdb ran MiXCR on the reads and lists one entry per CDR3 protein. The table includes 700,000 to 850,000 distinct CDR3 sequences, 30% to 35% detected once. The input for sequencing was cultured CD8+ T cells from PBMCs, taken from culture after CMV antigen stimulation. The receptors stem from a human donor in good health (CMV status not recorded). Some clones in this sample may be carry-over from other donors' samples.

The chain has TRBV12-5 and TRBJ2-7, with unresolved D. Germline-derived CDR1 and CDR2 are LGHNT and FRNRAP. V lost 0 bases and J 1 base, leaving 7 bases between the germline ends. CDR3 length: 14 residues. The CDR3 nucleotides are TGTGCTAGTGGTTTGGTACTGCTGTCCTACGAGCAGTACGTC. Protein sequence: CASGLVLLSYEQYV.

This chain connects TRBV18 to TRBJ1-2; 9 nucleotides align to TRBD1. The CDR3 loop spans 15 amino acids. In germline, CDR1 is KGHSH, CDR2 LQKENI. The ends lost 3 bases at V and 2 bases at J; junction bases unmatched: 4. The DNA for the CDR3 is TGTGCCAGCTCACCGTGGACAGGGGACAACTATGGCTACACCTTC. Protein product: CASSPWTGDNYGYTF.

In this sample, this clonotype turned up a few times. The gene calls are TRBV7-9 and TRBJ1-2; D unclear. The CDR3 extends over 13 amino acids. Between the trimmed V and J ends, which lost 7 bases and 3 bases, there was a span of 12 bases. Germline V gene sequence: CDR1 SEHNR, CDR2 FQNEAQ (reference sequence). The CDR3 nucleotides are TGTGCCAGCATCCCGCAGGACGACTATGGCTACACCTTC. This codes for CASIPQDDYGYTF.

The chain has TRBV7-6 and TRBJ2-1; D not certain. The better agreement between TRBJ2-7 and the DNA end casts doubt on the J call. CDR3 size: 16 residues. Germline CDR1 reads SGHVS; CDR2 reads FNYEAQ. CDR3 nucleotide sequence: TGTGCCAGCAGTCGTCGGAATTTGGGTACCCACAATGAGCAGTACTTC. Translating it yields CASSRRNLGTHNEQYF.

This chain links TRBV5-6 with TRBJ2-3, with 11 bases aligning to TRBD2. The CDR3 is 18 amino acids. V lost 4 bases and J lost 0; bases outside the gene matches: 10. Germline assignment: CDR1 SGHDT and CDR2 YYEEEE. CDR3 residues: CASSPPSGGWASTDTQYF. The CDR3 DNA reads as TGTGCCAGCAGCCCCCCTAGCGGGGGGTGGGCTAGCACAGATACGCAGTATTTT.

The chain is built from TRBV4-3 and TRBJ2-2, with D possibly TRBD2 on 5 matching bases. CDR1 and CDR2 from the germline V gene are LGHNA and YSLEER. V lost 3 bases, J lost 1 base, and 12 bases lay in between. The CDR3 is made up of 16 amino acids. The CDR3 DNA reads TGCGCCAGCAGCCACCTCTCCGGGGTGAACACCGGGGAGCTGTTTTTT. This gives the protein CASSHLSGVNTGELFF.

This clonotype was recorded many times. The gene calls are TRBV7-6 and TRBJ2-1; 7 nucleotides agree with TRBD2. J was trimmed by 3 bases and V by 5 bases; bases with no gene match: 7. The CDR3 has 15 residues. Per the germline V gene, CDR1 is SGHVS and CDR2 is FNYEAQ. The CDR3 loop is CASSGAGLDYNEQFF. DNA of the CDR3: TGTGCCAGCAGCGGAGCAGGACTAGACTACAATGAGCAGTTCTTC. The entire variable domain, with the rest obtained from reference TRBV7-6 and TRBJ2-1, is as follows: GAGVSQSPRYKVTKRGQDVALRCDPISGHVSLYWYRQALGQGPEFLTYFNYEAQQDKSGLPNDRFSAERPEGSISTLTIQRTEQRDSAMYRCASSGAGLDYNEQFFGPGTRLTVL.

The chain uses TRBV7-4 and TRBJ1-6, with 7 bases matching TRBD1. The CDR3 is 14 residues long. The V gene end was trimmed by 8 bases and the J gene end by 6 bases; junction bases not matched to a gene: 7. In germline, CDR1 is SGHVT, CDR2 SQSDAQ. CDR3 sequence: CASLGDSPNSPLHF. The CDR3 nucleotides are TGTGCCAGCCTTGGGGACAGCCCTAATTCACCCCTCCACTTT.

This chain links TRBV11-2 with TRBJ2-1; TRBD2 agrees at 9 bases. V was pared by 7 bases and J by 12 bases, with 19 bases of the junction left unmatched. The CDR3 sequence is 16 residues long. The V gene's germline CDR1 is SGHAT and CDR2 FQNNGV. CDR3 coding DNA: TGTGCCAGCACCACGTCTTCTAAGCGGGGGGTGGTAAGGCAGTTCTTC. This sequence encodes CASTTSSKRGVVRQFF. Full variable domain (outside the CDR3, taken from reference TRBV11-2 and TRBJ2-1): EAGVAQSPRYKIIEKRQSVAFWCNPISGHATLYWYQQILGQGPKLLIQFQNNGVVDDSQLPKDRFSAERLKGVDSTLKIQPAKLEDSAVYLCASTTSSKRGVVRQFFGPGTRLTVL.

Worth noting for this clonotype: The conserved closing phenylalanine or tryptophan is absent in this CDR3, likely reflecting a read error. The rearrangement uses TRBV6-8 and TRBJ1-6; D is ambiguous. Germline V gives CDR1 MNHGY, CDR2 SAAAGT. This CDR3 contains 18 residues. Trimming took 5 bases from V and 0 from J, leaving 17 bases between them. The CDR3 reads CASSAPPLRSSYNSPLHI. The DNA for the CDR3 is TGTGCCAGCAGTGCCCCCCCTTTGCGGAGCTCCTATAATTCACCCCTCCACATT.

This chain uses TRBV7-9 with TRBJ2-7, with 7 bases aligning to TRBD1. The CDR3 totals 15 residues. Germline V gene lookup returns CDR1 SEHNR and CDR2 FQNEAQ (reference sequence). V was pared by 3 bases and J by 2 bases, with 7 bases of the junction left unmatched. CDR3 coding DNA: TGTGCCAGCAGCTTTGAGGGACAGTGGACCTACGAGCAGTACTTC. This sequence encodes CASSFEGQWTYEQYF.

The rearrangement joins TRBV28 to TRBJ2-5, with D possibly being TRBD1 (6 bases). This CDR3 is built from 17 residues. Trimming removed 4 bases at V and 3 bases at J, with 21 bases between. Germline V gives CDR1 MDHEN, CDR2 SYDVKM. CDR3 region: CASSSPITGREEETQYF. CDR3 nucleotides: TGTGCCAGCAGTTCACCAATTACAGGGCGTGAGGAAGAGACCCAGTACTTC.